The TCR beta chain described here comes from a study of T cell responses to AZD1222 COVID-19 vaccine. Whole-study findings and limits: Reportedly, nearly half the spike-specific TCRs target unmutated variant regions. It was only after the peak T cell response that any repertoires were sampled. Spike-spanning, vaccine-associated CD4 TCRs were dominant at 160-218 and 743-854. Clonal diversity was possibly underestimated; the donors were predominantly white British and more often female.

Sequencing was performed with immunoSEQ multiplex PCR; in TCRdb, only in-frame clones are kept and a portion is missing. In the table there are roughly 100,000 clones, 91% of which are singletons. Trimming took off 0 bases at V and 4 bases at J, with 13 bases between the two ends. Germline V gene data show CDR1 as SGHTA and CDR2 as FQGNSA. The CDR3 is 16 residues long. This clone appeared once. Its antigen is not identified. The chain joins TRBV7-2 to TRBJ2-1; no firm D call. This TCR was sampled from an adult in good health. Here the sequenced sample was peripheral blood, taken on day 0 of AZD1222 vaccination. DNA for the CDR3: TGTGCCAGCAGCTTAGCTAACGGAAATCTTTACAATGAGCAGTTCTTC. Amino acid sequence: CASSLANGNLYNEQFF.